This TCR beta chain was obtained from a study of cytomegalovirus exposure and HLA in healthy donors. General study findings and limits: In an earlier analysis, productive rearrangement rates for most beta V segments clustered near 87% or 30%. Some V segments, including TRBV6-2 and TRBV6-3, were excluded as indistinguishable.

Trimming at V came to 1 base and at J to 3 bases, leaving 6 bases not matched to a gene. Germline CDR1 and CDR2: LGHNA and YSLEER. The CDR3 runs 16 residues. Comments on this clone: Its target is unknown.

The PCR ran on 60 Vbeta and 13 Jbeta primers. Some clones are missing from TCRdb's copy, which holds only in-frame ones; the method was immunoSEQ multiplex PCR. This sample yields some 160,000 clones, of which approximately 73% are seen a single time; roughly 5.4% belongs to the top ten. This sequence joins TRBV4-3 and TRBJ2-7; TRBD1 aligns across 10 bases. The sequencing input was PBMCs. The source of this sequence is a woman younger than 35 in good health and CMV-seropositive. CDR3 region: CASSQAWGQGYYEQYF. In DNA, the CDR3 is TGCGCCAGCAGCCAAGCCTGGGGACAGGGGTACTACGAGCAGTACTTC.